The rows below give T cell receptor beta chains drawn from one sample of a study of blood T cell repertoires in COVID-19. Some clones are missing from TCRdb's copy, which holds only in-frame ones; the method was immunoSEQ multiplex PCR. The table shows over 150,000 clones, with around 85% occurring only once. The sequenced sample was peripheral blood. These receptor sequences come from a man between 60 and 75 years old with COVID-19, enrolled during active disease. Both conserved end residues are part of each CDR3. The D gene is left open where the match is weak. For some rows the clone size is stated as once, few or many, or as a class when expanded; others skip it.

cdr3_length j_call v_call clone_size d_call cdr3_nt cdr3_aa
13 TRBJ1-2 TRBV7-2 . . TGTGCCAGCGCCCCCGGGGGGATTAATGGCTACACCTTC CASAPGGINGYTF
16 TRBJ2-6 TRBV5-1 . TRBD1 TGCGCCAGCAGCCCGGACAGGCGCTCTGGGGCCAACGTCCTGACTTTC CASSPDRRSGANVLTF
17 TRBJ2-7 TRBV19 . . TGTGCCAGTAGTATACAGTTCAGCCGAACTAATTCCTACGAGCAGTACTTC CASSIQFSRTNSYEQYF
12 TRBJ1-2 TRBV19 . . TGTGCCAGTAGTATAACGGACTATGGCTACACCTTC CASSITDYGYTF
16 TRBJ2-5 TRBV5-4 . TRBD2 TGTGCCAGCAGCCCGGACGCGGGAGGGCCCTTAGAGACCCAGTACTTC CASSPDAGGPLETQYF
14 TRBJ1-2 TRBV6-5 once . TGTGCCAGCAGACCCGGAGAGGCCTCCTATGGCTACACCTTC CASRPGEASYGYTF
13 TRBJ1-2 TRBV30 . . TGTGCCTGGAGTGTACAGAGGGAACGGGGCTACACCTTC CAWSVQRERGYTF
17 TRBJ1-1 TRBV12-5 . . TGTGCTAGTGGTTTGGTATATTCAGGGGCGATGAACACTGAAGCTTTCTTT CASGLVYSGAMNTEAFF
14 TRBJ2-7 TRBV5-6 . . TGTGCCAGCAGCTTTGGGCCACAGGGTACCGAGCAGTACTTC CASSFGPQGTEQYF
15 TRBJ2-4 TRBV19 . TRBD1 TGTGCCAGTAGTTCACCCGGACAGGGGAGCAACATTCAGTACTTC CASSSPGQGSNIQYF
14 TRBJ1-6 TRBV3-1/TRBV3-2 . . TGTGCCAGCAGCCAAGTTCTCGGGAATTCACCCCTCCACTTT CASSQVLGNSPLHF
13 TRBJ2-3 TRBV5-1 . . TGCGCCAGCAAGGGGTCTAGCACAGATACGCAGTATTTT CASKGSSTDTQYF
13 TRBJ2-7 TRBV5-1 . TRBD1 TGCGCCAGCAGGGGGATAGGGGGCGACGAGCAGTACTTC CASRGIGGDEQYF
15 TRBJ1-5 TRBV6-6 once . TGTGCCAGCAGCACACCCCTCGGAGGTAATCAGCCCCAGCATTTT CASSTPLGGNQPQHF
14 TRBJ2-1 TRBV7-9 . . TGTGCCAGCAGCGTCCAGGGGAATAGAAATGAGCAGTTCTTC CASSVQGNRNEQFF
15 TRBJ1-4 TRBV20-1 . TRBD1 TGCAGTGCTAGTCGTGTGGGACAGCTCGATGAAAAACTGTTTTTT CSASRVGQLDEKLFF
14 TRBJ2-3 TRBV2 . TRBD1 TGTGCCAGCAATCCAGGGGGTAGCACAGATACGCAGTATTTT CASNPGGSTDTQYF
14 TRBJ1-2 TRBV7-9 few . TGTGCCAGCGGTCGGTGGCAGGATAACTATGGCTACACCTTC CASGRWQDNYGYTF
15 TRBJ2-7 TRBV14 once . TGTGCCAGCAGCCTCATAGGCAGGGGTCCCTACGAGCAGTACTTC CASSLIGRGPYEQYF
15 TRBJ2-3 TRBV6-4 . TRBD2 TGTGCCAGCAGTGAAACTAGCGGGACGTGGGATACGCAGTATTTT CASSETSGTWDTQYF
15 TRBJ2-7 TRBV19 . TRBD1 TGTGCCAGTAGTACCCTAGGGACAGGGAACTACGAGCAGTACTTC CASSTLGTGNYEQYF
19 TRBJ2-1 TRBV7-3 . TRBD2 TGTGCCAGCAGCTTACATAGATCTCGACTAGCGGGAGGGTACAATGAGCAGTTCTTC CASSLHRSRLAGGYNEQFF
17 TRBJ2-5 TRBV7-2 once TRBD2 TGTGCCAGCAGCTTGGTGTTAGCGGGGCGAGGCGTAGAGACCCAGTACTTC CASSLVLAGRGVETQYF
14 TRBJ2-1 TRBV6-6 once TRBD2 TGTGCCAGCACCCGACCGCGGGGGGGCAATGAGCAGTTCTTC CASTRPRGGNEQFF
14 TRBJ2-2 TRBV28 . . TGTGCCAGCAGATCACAGGCGAACACCGGGGAGCTGTTTTTT CASRSQANTGELFF
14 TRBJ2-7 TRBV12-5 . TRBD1 TGTGCTAGTGGTTTGGGGACAGGGGGGGTCGAGCAGTACTTC CASGLGTGGVEQYF
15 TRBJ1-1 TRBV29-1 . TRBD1 TGCAGCGTCCGGGGGCCGGGACAGGGGGTTGGTGAAGCTTTCTTT CSVRGPGQGVGEAFF
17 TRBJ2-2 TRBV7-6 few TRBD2 TGTGCCAGCAGCTTATTTAGCGGGGGGCCAAACACCGGGGAGCTGTTTTTT CASSLFSGGPNTGELFF
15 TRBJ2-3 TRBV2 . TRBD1 TGTGCCAGCAGCCTCACATCAGGGGGCACATATACGCAGTATTTT CASSLTSGGTYTQYF
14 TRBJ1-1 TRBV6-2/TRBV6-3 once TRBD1 TGTGCCAGCAGTTTACCCGGGACAGGGAGGGAGGCTTTCTTT CASSLPGTGREAFF
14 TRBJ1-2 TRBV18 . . TGTGCCAGCTCACCATTAGATGCCGCGGGTGGCTACACCTTC CASSPLDAAGGYTF
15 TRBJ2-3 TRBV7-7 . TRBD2 TGTGCTAGCAGCAAATTCGGGGGGAACACAGATACGCAGTATTTT CASSKFGGNTDTQYF
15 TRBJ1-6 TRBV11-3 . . TGTGCCAGCAGCCGAGGGGGAAACCCGAATTCACCCCTCCACTTT CASSRGGNPNSPLHF
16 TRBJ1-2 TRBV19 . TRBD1 TGTGCCAGTAGTATATCTTGGGACAGGAGTATGTATGGCTACACCTTC CASSISWDRSMYGYTF
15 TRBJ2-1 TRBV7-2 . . TGTGCCAGCAGCTTAGACTCCAGGCTAGCAAATGAGCAGTTCTTC CASSLDSRLANEQFF
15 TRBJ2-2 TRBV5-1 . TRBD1 TGCGCCAGCCGGGACAGGGGGACTTACACCGGGGAGCTGTTTTTT CASRDRGTYTGELFF
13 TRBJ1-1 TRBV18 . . TGTGCCAGCTCTTTGTCGGGTGACACTGAAGCTTTCTTT CASSLSGDTEAFF
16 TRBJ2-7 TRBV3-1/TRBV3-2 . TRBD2 TGTGCCAGCAGCCAAGATCAGACTAGCTCCCTCCTCGAGCAGTACTTC CASSQDQTSSLLEQYF
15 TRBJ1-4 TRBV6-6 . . TGTGCCAGCAGTTATACCACAGGGACAAGGGAAAAACTGTTTTTT CASSYTTGTREKLFF
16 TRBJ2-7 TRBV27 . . TGTGCCAGCAGTGCCAACAGGGTCACCGCTGGCTACGAGCAGTACTTC CASSANRVTAGYEQYF
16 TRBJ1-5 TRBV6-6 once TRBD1 TGTGCCAGCAGCCGGACAGGGTTCACTAGCAATCAGCCCCAGCATTTT CASSRTGFTSNQPQHF
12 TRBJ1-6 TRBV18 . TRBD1 TGTGCCAGCTCACCGGGACAGGGTCCCCTCCACTTT CASSPGQGPLHF
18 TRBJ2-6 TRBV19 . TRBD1 TGTGCCAGTAGTCTCCAGACAGGGGGAGAGGGTGGGGCCAACGTCCTGACTTTC CASSLQTGGEGGANVLTF
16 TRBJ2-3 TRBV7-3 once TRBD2 TGTGCCAGCAGCTTACTAGCGGGGGGAGGCCCAGATACGCAGTATTTT CASSLLAGGGPDTQYF
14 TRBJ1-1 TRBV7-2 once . TGTGCCAGCAGCCCGGGTATCGAGGGCACTGAAGCTTTCTTT CASSPGIEGTEAFF
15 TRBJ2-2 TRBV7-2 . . TGTGCCAGCAGCTTAGGTTCAATGAACACCGGGGAGCTGTTTTTT CASSLGSMNTGELFF
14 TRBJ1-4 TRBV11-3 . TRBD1 TGTGCCAGCAGCCCCCGGACAGGGAATGAAAAACTGTTTTTT CASSPRTGNEKLFF
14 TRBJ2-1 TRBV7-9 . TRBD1 TGTGCCAGCAGCTTGGGATCAGGGGGCCGTGAGCAGTTCTTC CASSLGSGGREQFF
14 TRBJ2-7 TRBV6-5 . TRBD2 TGTGCCACCCACGTAGCGGGAGGCACTTACGAGCAGTACTTC CATHVAGGTYEQYF
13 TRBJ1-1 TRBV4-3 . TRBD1 TGCGCCAGCAGCTACCACAGGGGCCCTGAAGCTTTCTTT CASSYHRGPEAFF